This TCR beta chain derives from a study of CD8+ T cells in alopecia areata. Across the whole study: A regimen of oral tofacitinib, 5 to 10 mg twice daily, was given to treated patients. Findings of the study overall: With patients, TCR sharing proved less clear than in mice, a difference possibly related to HLA. In lesional scalp, particularly from alopecia totalis/universalis, clonality was higher than in normal scalp.

Obtained from alopecia areata patients were lesional scalp punch biopsies along with peripheral blood. This clone was seen more than once but under ten times. The target antigen is unknown. V lost 8 bases to trimming and J lost 2 bases, with 5 bases between them. Germline V gives CDR1 MDHEN, CDR2 SYDVKM. The CDR3 totals 11 residues. Investigators isolated RNA and reverse transcribed it into cDNA to act as the sequencing template. The repertoire was sequenced with immunoSEQ multiplex PCR; TCRdb's copy has only in-frame clones and lacks some. The table lists 150,000 or so clones, roughly 50% of them singletons.

The receptor was derived from a human donor with alopecia areata. The source material was CD4+ T cells sorted from blood. This chain links TRBV28 with TRBJ2-3; D uncertain. DNA for the CDR3: TGTGCCAGCGTCTACACAGATACGCAGTATTTT. Amino acids: CASVYTDTQYF.